The 17 T cell receptor beta chains presented below share a single source sample, sequenced in a study of blood T cell repertoires in COVID-19. The data were produced by immunoSEQ multiplex PCR, yet TCRdb's version contains in-frame clones alone and is incomplete. The table lists around 170,000 clones, around 84% of them singletons. Sequencing was done on a sample of PBMCs or T cells enriched from blood (not recorded which). The source of these receptors is a woman aged 45-59 years who had recovered from COVID-19.

This chain connects TRBV5-6 to TRBJ2-5; 7 bases match TRBD2. The V segment lost 5 bases and the J segment 5 bases; nucleotides outside the gene matches: 3. The CDR3 runs to 12 residues. Germline V CDR1 and CDR2: SGHDT, YYEEEE. CDR3 sequence reads: CASSLRGETQYF. The CDR3 nucleotides read TGTGCCAGCAGTTTGCGGGGGGAGACCCAGTACTTC.

The chain uses TRBV28 and TRBJ2-3; 9 bases fit TRBD1. The germline CDR1 and CDR2 sequences are MDHEN and SYDVKM. The CDR3 is 15 residues long. CDR3: CSSREGGTGMDTQYF. Here the CDR3 DNA reads TGTTCATCAAGAGAAGGAGGGACAGGGATGGATACGCAGTATTTT.

A word on this clone: This sequence may be a read error, since a much larger clone differs from it by one base. The chain carries TRBV7-9 and TRBJ1-2, with TRBD1 matching over 9 bases. The length of the CDR3 is 13 residues. V was clipped by 3 bases and J by 4 bases; unmatched bases: 0. Germline lookup yields CDR1 SEHNR and CDR2 FQNEAQ (reference sequence). CDR3 nucleotide sequence: TGTGCCAGCAGCTTGACAGGGGGCTATGGCTACACCTTC. This codes for CASSLTGGYGYTF.

This chain joins TRBV24-1 and TRBJ1-1; no firm D call. V lost 4 bases to trimming and J lost 1 base, with 6 bases between them. The CDR3 is 13 amino acids. Germline CDR1 is KGHDR and CDR2 is SFDVKD. DNA for the CDR3: TGTGCCACCAGTGAGCAGAAGAACACTGAAGCTTTCTTT. Residues: CATSEQKNTEAFF.

The rearrangement links TRBV3-1 (or the pseudogene TRBV3-2) to TRBJ1-1; no clear D. Trimming left V 1 base short and J 4 bases short, with 4 bases between. The germline CDR1 and CDR2 sequences are LGHDT and YNNKEL (reference sequence). CDR3 length: 12 residues. CDR3 residues: CASSQAGTEAFF. The CDR3 coding sequence is TGTGCCAGCAGCCAAGCAGGCACTGAAGCTTTCTTT.

This clone was seen ten or more times. The rearrangement joins TRBV28 to TRBJ2-6, with a possible D match to TRBD1 (5 bases). The ends were cut back, 3 bases at V and 2 bases at J, with 11 bases in the middle. CDR1 MDHEN and CDR2 SYDVKM come from the germline V gene. The CDR3 contains 16 residues. CDR3 in DNA: TGTGCCAGCAGTTTCGGGCAGGGAACTGGGGCCAACGTCCTGACTTTC. Its protein is CASSFGQGTGANVLTF. The full variable domain, its missing parts supplied by reference TRBV28 and TRBJ2-6, is DVKVTQSSRYLVKRTGEKVFLECVQDMDHENMFWYRQDPGLGLRLIYFSYDVKMKEKGDIPEGYSVSREKKERFSLILESASTNQTSMYLCASSFGQGTGANVLTFGAGSRLTVL.

The chain carries TRBV7-2 and TRBJ1-1, with D possibly being TRBD1 (5 bases). This CDR3 is built from 14 residues. V lost 5 bases and J 2 bases, leaving 12 bases between the germline ends. Germline loops: CDR1 SGHTA, CDR2 FQGNSA. The CDR3: CASSQGVANTEAFF. CDR3 nucleotides: TGTGCCAGCAGCCAAGGGGTCGCCAACACTGAAGCTTTCTTT.

The genes are TRBV19 and TRBJ2-1, with 8 nucleotides matching TRBD2. This CDR3 has 15 residues. Germline V gene lookup returns CDR1 LNHDA and CDR2 SQIVND (reference sequence). The ends lost 10 bases at V and 2 bases at J; junction bases unmatched: 10. CDR3 DNA: TGTGCCACCTCAGCGGGAGTGGGTACCTACAATGAGCAGTTCTTC. This gives the protein CATSAGVGTYNEQFF.

The chain recombines TRBV14 with TRBJ2-1, with D possibly TRBD2 on 6 matching bases. Germline V CDR1 and CDR2: SGHDN, FVKESK. Deletions cut 4 bases from V and 4 bases from J, with 14 bases between. The CDR3 loop spans 15 amino acids. For the CDR3, the DNA is TGTGCCAGCAGCCCCCTAGGGGCGGGGTACAATGAGCAGTTCTTC. This sequence encodes CASSPLGAGYNEQFF.

This chain connects TRBV3-1 (or the pseudogene TRBV3-2) to TRBJ1-2, with 7 bases that match TRBD1. V lost 4 bases to trimming and J lost 5 bases; unmatched junction nucleotides: 10. The CDR3 totals 15 residues. Germline V lookup: CDR1 LGHDT, CDR2 YNNKEL (reference sequence). The CDR3 loop reads CASSRRKGAVYGYTF. In DNA form, the CDR3 reads TGTGCCAGCAGCCGACGAAAGGGGGCGGTTTATGGCTACACCTTC.

V usage is TRBV25-1 and J usage is TRBJ2-7, with D possibly matching TRBD2 (6 bases). V was pared by 3 bases and J by 4 bases, with 13 bases between. Germline CDR1 MGHDK, CDR2 SYGVNS. This CDR3 is built from 14 residues. The CDR3 protein is CASSEPGTLYEQYF. DNA for the CDR3: TGTGCCAGCAGTGAGCCCGGGACTCTTTACGAGCAGTACTTC.

The rearrangement links TRBV21-1 to TRBJ1-6; the listed D gene, TRBD1, was not tested against the DNA. TRBV21-1 corresponds to a pseudogene. The CDR3 runs to 18 residues. CDR3 sequence reads: CASSAPGGRRTGSSPLHF. CDR3 nucleotide sequence: TGTGCCAGCAGCGCCCCGGGTGGGCGTAGGACAGGGTCCTCACCCCTCCACTTT.

CDR3 DNA sequence: TGTGCCAGCAGCCCGGTAGCGGGCCCCTACGAGCAGTACTTC. This translates into CASSPVAGPYEQYF. This chain joins TRBV6-5 and TRBJ2-7, with 7 nucleotides matching TRBD2. Germline assignment: CDR1 MNHEY and CDR2 SVGAGI. CDR3 length equals 14 residues. The V segment lost 6 bases and the J segment 2 bases; nucleotides outside the gene matches: 7.

This chain links TRBV6-5 with TRBJ1-4, with unresolved D. This CDR3 comprises 14 residues. V was trimmed by 6 bases and J by 6 bases, leaving 14 bases between them. The germline V gene encodes CDR1 MNHEY and CDR2 SVGAGI. The CDR3 sequence: CASSTLGGYEKLFF. CDR3 DNA sequence: TGTGCCAGCAGCACCCTAGGAGGTTATGAAAAACTGTTTTTT.

V is TRBV12-3 or TRBV12-4 and J is TRBJ2-3; possibly TRBD2 for D (6 bases). The CDR3 is 13 residues long. Between the trimmed V and J ends, which lost 3 bases and 6 bases, there was a span of 10 bases. The CDR3 sequence: CASSLRDTDTQYF. The CDR3 DNA sequence: TGTGCCAGCAGTTTGCGGGATACGGATACGCAGTATTTT.

Concerning this clone itself: A read error may account for a junction end that differs from germline. This chain links TRBV7-7 with TRBJ2-1; 11 nucleotides line up with TRBD2. Per the germline V gene, CDR1 is SSHAT and CDR2 is FNYEAQ (reference sequence). This CDR3 comprises 16 residues. The CDR3 DNA is TGTGCTAGCAGCTCCACTAGCGGGAGCTCCTACAATGAGCAGTTCTTC. Amino acids: CASSSTSGSSYNEQFF.

In its sample, this clone was seen once. The V call is TRBV27, the J call TRBJ2-7; D may be TRBD1 (6 bases). Germline CDR1 and CDR2: MNHEY and SMNVEV (reference sequence). V lost 5 bases and J lost 8, with 16 bases in between. The CDR3 sequence is 13 residues long. CDR3 nucleotides: TGTGCCAGCAGTCCTACCCGGACAGAAAAGCAGTACTTC. Translated: CASSPTRTEKQYF.